The 2 T cell receptor beta chains below come from one sample, sequenced in a study of cytomegalovirus exposure and HLA in healthy donors. In the PCR, 60 Vbeta and 13 Jbeta primers were used. TCRdb's table, derived via immunoSEQ multiplex PCR, lists solely in-frame clones and lacks some. The sample has 100,000 to 150,000 clones; over 60% are singletons. The sequenced sample was PBMCs. The origin of the receptors is a human donor in good health.

The CDR3 coding sequence is TGTGCCAGCAGTAGGCAGGGAGGCTCCTACGAGCAGTACTTC. Protein product: CASSRQGGSYEQYF. V is TRBV6-5 and J is TRBJ2-7, with a possible D match to TRBD2 (6 bases). The germline V and J ends were trimmed by 5 bases and 0 bases, with 11 bases remaining between them. Germline CDR1 is MNHEY and CDR2 is SVGAGI. CDR3 length: 14 amino acids.

V gene TRBV11-2 combines with J gene TRBJ1-1; unclear D gene. CDR1 is SGHAT and CDR2 is FQNNGV in the germline V gene. The V gene lost 5 bases and the J gene lost 1 base, with 14 bases spanning the gap. The CDR3 totals 15 residues. The CDR3 loop reads CASSPPLKRNTEAFF. In nucleotides, the CDR3 is TGTGCCAGCAGCCCCCCTCTCAAGAGGAACACTGAAGCTTTCTTT.